These T cell receptor beta chains were read from a single sample in a study of Graves' ophthalmopathy and Graves' hyperthyroidism. TCRdb analysed the multiplex PCR reads with MiXCR anew, one entry per CDR3 protein. The sample carries about half a million distinct CDR3 sequences, roughly an eighth recorded once. Sequencing was carried out using blood. The receptors originated from a woman in her 30s with Graves' ophthalmopathy. CDR3s include the opening cysteine and the closing phenylalanine or tryptophan. Fields, in order: J gene, CDR3 length, V gene, clone size, D gene, CDR3 DNA, CDR3 protein. The D gene is left open where the match is weak. Expanded clones get a size class; other rows say once, few or many, or leave the size out.

j_call: TRBJ2-7; cdr3_length: 14; v_call: TRBV6-2/TRBV6-3; clone_size: many; d_call: .; cdr3_nt: TGTGCCAGCAGTTTTACCGACTATGCCTACGAGCAGTACTTC; cdr3_aa: CASSFTDYAYEQYF
j_call: TRBJ2-2; cdr3_length: 17; v_call: TRBV3-1; clone_size: .; d_call: .; cdr3_nt: TGTGCCAGCAGCCAAGATACCGACCAAGCGAACACCGGGGAGCTGTTTTTT; cdr3_aa: CASSQDTDQANTGELFF
j_call: TRBJ2-7; cdr3_length: 15; v_call: TRBV5-1; clone_size: .; d_call: .; cdr3_nt: TGCGCCAGCAGCTTGGTGGAGGGAGTCTCCTACGAGCAGTACTTC; cdr3_aa: CASSLVEGVSYEQYF
j_call: TRBJ2-7; cdr3_length: 11; v_call: TRBV20-1; clone_size: many; d_call: .; cdr3_nt: TGCAGTGCTAGAATAGCGCTCGAGCAGTACTTC; cdr3_aa: CSARIALEQYF
j_call: TRBJ1-6; cdr3_length: 20; v_call: TRBV27; clone_size: many; d_call: .; cdr3_nt: TGTGCCAGCAGTTTGAGCCACGCCAGGATCACGAGCTCCTATAATTCACCCCTCCACTTT; cdr3_aa: CASSLSHARITSSYNSPLHF
j_call: TRBJ2-5; cdr3_length: 14; v_call: TRBV9; clone_size: many; d_call: .; cdr3_nt: TGTGCCAGCAGCGTAGCTGCGGGGGCAGAGACCCAGTACTTC; cdr3_aa: CASSVAAGAETQYF
j_call: TRBJ2-2; cdr3_length: 13; v_call: TRBV11-2; clone_size: many; d_call: .; cdr3_nt: TGTGCCAGCAGCTTCGGGGTTACCGGGGAGCTGTTTTTT; cdr3_aa: CASSFGVTGELFF
j_call: TRBJ2-7; cdr3_length: 14; v_call: TRBV20-1; clone_size: .; d_call: TRBD2; cdr3_nt: TGCAGTGCTAGGGGGACTACAAGCTCCTACGAGCAGTACTTC; cdr3_aa: CSARGTTSSYEQYF
j_call: TRBJ2-7; cdr3_length: 14; v_call: TRBV6-2/TRBV6-3; clone_size: many; d_call: TRBD1; cdr3_nt: TGTGCCAGCATTGGATGGACAGGGACCTACGAGCAGTACTTC; cdr3_aa: CASIGWTGTYEQYF
j_call: TRBJ2-5; cdr3_length: 11; v_call: TRBV11-2; clone_size: many; d_call: .; cdr3_nt: TGTGCCAGCAGCTACAGGGTGACCCAGTACTTC; cdr3_aa: CASSYRVTQYF
j_call: TRBJ1-6; cdr3_length: 16; v_call: TRBV6-5; clone_size: .; d_call: .; cdr3_nt: TGTGCCAGCGGTTGGTTGAGGAGCTCCTATAATTCACCCCTCCACTTT; cdr3_aa: CASGWLRSSYNSPLHF
j_call: TRBJ2-2; cdr3_length: 14; v_call: TRBV27; clone_size: many; d_call: .; cdr3_nt: TGTGCCAGCAGTTACACGGGAGCGGCCGGGGAGCTGTTTTTT; cdr3_aa: CASSYTGAAGELFF
j_call: TRBJ2-4; cdr3_length: 14; v_call: TRBV12-5; clone_size: many; d_call: TRBD1; cdr3_nt: TGTGCTAGTGGTTTTGACGGACAGGGGAACATTCAGTACTTC; cdr3_aa: CASGFDGQGNIQYF
j_call: TRBJ2-7; cdr3_length: 12; v_call: TRBV12-3/TRBV12-4; clone_size: many; d_call: .; cdr3_nt: TGTGCCAGCACCTTAGAGGGGGGCGAGCAGTACTTC; cdr3_aa: CASTLEGGEQYF
j_call: TRBJ1-5; cdr3_length: 14; v_call: TRBV12-3/TRBV12-4; clone_size: .; d_call: .; cdr3_nt: TGTGCCAGCAGCCGAGGGAGTAAGGCTCAGCCCCAGCATTTT; cdr3_aa: CASSRGSKAQPQHF
j_call: TRBJ2-2; cdr3_length: 18; v_call: TRBV6-2/TRBV6-3; clone_size: many; d_call: TRBD2; cdr3_nt: TGTGCCAGCAGTTACTCGACTAGCGGGGGGGCCATCACCGGGGAGCTGTTTTTT; cdr3_aa: CASSYSTSGGAITGELFF
j_call: TRBJ2-7; cdr3_length: 17; v_call: TRBV28; clone_size: many; d_call: TRBD2; cdr3_nt: TGTGCCAGCAGTTCGCCGCCACCGGGACTAGCGAGCTACGAGCAGTACTTC; cdr3_aa: CASSSPPPGLASYEQYF
j_call: TRBJ1-2; cdr3_length: 15; v_call: TRBV30; clone_size: .; d_call: TRBD1; cdr3_nt: TGTGCCTGGGCTAAGAAGGTGGGACAGGCCTATGGCTACGCCTTC; cdr3_aa: CAWAKKVGQAYGYAF
j_call: TRBJ2-2; cdr3_length: 19; v_call: TRBV6-2/TRBV6-3; clone_size: .; d_call: TRBD2; cdr3_nt: TGTGCCAGCAGTTACTCGGGACTAGCGGGGGCCGCGAACACCGGGGAGCTGTTTTTT; cdr3_aa: CASSYSGLAGAANTGELFF
j_call: TRBJ2-2; cdr3_length: 13; v_call: TRBV20-1; clone_size: many; d_call: .; cdr3_nt: TGCAGGGTCTGGCGGACCAACACCGGGGAGCTGTTTTTT; cdr3_aa: CRVWRTNTGELFF
j_call: TRBJ1-1; cdr3_length: 17; v_call: TRBV6-1; clone_size: many; d_call: TRBD1; cdr3_nt: TGTGCCAGCAGGAACTTTGAGACAGGGTGGGAGGACACTGAAGCTTTCTTT; cdr3_aa: CASRNFETGWEDTEAFF
j_call: TRBJ1-1; cdr3_length: 17; v_call: TRBV6-4; clone_size: many; d_call: .; cdr3_nt: TGTGCCAGCAGTCCAGGTCACGGTTTAACAGCGAACACTGAAGCTTTCTTT; cdr3_aa: CASSPGHGLTANTEAFF
j_call: TRBJ1-4; cdr3_length: 13; v_call: TRBV7-6; clone_size: .; d_call: .; cdr3_nt: TGTGCCAGCAGCTTAACGAGAAATGAAAAACTGTTTTTT; cdr3_aa: CASSLTRNEKLFF
j_call: TRBJ2-7; cdr3_length: 15; v_call: TRBV20-1; clone_size: .; d_call: .; cdr3_nt: TGCAGTGCTAGAGGAGGGTCAGGGGCCTCCTACGAGCAGTACTTC; cdr3_aa: CSARGGSGASYEQYF
j_call: TRBJ1-3; cdr3_length: 16; v_call: TRBV4-1; clone_size: few; d_call: .; cdr3_nt: TGCGCCAGCAGCCAGACGGGTCCAGGACTGGGAAACACCATATATTTT; cdr3_aa: CASSQTGPGLGNTIYF
j_call: TRBJ1-2; cdr3_length: 15; v_call: TRBV28; clone_size: many; d_call: TRBD1; cdr3_nt: TGTGCCAGCAGTTTAGTGGTACAGGGGAGAGGTGGCTACACCTTC; cdr3_aa: CASSLVVQGRGGYTF
j_call: TRBJ1-2; cdr3_length: 15; v_call: TRBV6-1; clone_size: many; d_call: TRBD1; cdr3_nt: TGTGCCAGCAGTAGGACAGGGGGCTATAACTATGGCTACACCTTC; cdr3_aa: CASSRTGGYNYGYTF
j_call: TRBJ2-7; cdr3_length: 14; v_call: TRBV29-1; clone_size: many; d_call: TRBD2; cdr3_nt: TGCAGCGTTGCGAGCGGGAGGGCCGCAGTCGAGCAGTACTTC; cdr3_aa: CSVASGRAAVEQYF
j_call: TRBJ2-7; cdr3_length: 15; v_call: TRBV5-1; clone_size: many; d_call: TRBD2; cdr3_nt: TGCGCCAGCAGCCAGGGACTAGCGGGTACCTACGAGCAGTACTTC; cdr3_aa: CASSQGLAGTYEQYF
j_call: TRBJ2-2; cdr3_length: 16; v_call: TRBV7-2; clone_size: .; d_call: TRBD1; cdr3_nt: TGTGCCAGCAGCTTAGCGCAGGGGACAGGGGCCGGGGAGCTGTTTTTT; cdr3_aa: CASSLAQGTGAGELFF
j_call: TRBJ2-5; cdr3_length: 15; v_call: TRBV9; clone_size: many; d_call: .; cdr3_nt: TGTGCCAGCAGCGTAGGCGGACGGGTAGAAGAGACCCAGTACTTC; cdr3_aa: CASSVGGRVEETQYF
j_call: TRBJ1-6; cdr3_length: 17; v_call: TRBV28; clone_size: .; d_call: TRBD1; cdr3_nt: TGTGCCAGCAGTTCGACAGGGGCGAACTTCGGGAATTCACCCCTCCACTTT; cdr3_aa: CASSSTGANFGNSPLHF
j_call: TRBJ1-5; cdr3_length: 16; v_call: TRBV19; clone_size: many; d_call: .; cdr3_nt: TGTGCCAGTAGTATCTTGGGGATCAGGGGCAATCAGCCCCAGCATTTT; cdr3_aa: CASSILGIRGNQPQHF
j_call: TRBJ1-1; cdr3_length: 19; v_call: TRBV28; clone_size: many; d_call: TRBD1; cdr3_nt: TGTGCCAGCAGTTTACCCCGGACAGGGTATCATTACATGAACACTGAAGCTTTCTTT; cdr3_aa: CASSLPRTGYHYMNTEAFF
j_call: TRBJ2-7; cdr3_length: 15; v_call: TRBV6-1; clone_size: .; d_call: TRBD1; cdr3_nt: TGTGCCAGCATCGGACCCGGACAGGGGTACTACGAGCAGTACTTC; cdr3_aa: CASIGPGQGYYEQYF
j_call: TRBJ2-7; cdr3_length: 13; v_call: TRBV20-1; clone_size: many; d_call: .; cdr3_nt: TGCAGTGCTAGACCTAGGGGGAACTACGAGCAGTACTTC; cdr3_aa: CSARPRGNYEQYF
j_call: TRBJ2-2; cdr3_length: 16; v_call: TRBV4-1; clone_size: few; d_call: .; cdr3_nt: TGCGCCAGCAGCCAAGAGGACCCTAGGCGGGCCGGGGAGCTGTTTTTT; cdr3_aa: CASSQEDPRRAGELFF
j_call: TRBJ2-6; cdr3_length: 17; v_call: TRBV11-1; clone_size: many; d_call: .; cdr3_nt: TGTGCCAGCAGCCCCGTAGTTAGCGGAGCTGGGGCCAACGTCCTGACTTTC; cdr3_aa: CASSPVVSGAGANVLTF
j_call: TRBJ1-5; cdr3_length: 15; v_call: TRBV28; clone_size: many; d_call: .; cdr3_nt: TGTGCCAGCAGTTTTAACGGCGGCAGCAATCAGCCCCAGCATTTT; cdr3_aa: CASSFNGGSNQPQHF
j_call: TRBJ1-2; cdr3_length: 12; v_call: TRBV29-1; clone_size: many; d_call: .; cdr3_nt: TGCAGCGTTGTCAGGGGAGGTTATGGCTACACCTTC; cdr3_aa: CSVVRGGYGYTF
j_call: TRBJ1-1; cdr3_length: 13; v_call: TRBV28; clone_size: many; d_call: TRBD1; cdr3_nt: TGTGCCAGCAGTCTCGGACAGGGGGCCGGTGCTTTCTTT; cdr3_aa: CASSLGQGAGAFF
j_call: TRBJ2-7; cdr3_length: 15; v_call: TRBV15; clone_size: many; d_call: .; cdr3_nt: TGTGCCACCAGCGGGGCCATGGGGGGTCTTTACGAGCAGTACTTC; cdr3_aa: CATSGAMGGLYEQYF
j_call: TRBJ1-2; cdr3_length: 16; v_call: TRBV9; clone_size: many; d_call: .; cdr3_nt: TGTGCCAGCAGCGCACGAGGGTTCCAGGGCCTCTATGGCTACACCTTC; cdr3_aa: CASSARGFQGLYGYTF
j_call: TRBJ1-2; cdr3_length: 15; v_call: TRBV19; clone_size: many; d_call: .; cdr3_nt: TGTGCCAGTAGTATATGGCCTCCGGGACCCTATGGCTACACCTTC; cdr3_aa: CASSIWPPGPYGYTF
j_call: TRBJ2-7; cdr3_length: 18; v_call: TRBV19; clone_size: many; d_call: .; cdr3_nt: TGTGCCAGTAGTATAGGTCCCAGAATTACGACCGTCGGCTACGAGCAGTACTTC; cdr3_aa: CASSIGPRITTVGYEQYF
j_call: TRBJ1-1; cdr3_length: 13; v_call: TRBV12-3/TRBV12-4; clone_size: many; d_call: .; cdr3_nt: TGTGCCAGCAGAGCGGCCCGGCACACTGAAGCTTTCTTT; cdr3_aa: CASRAARHTEAFF
j_call: TRBJ1-1; cdr3_length: 10; v_call: TRBV29-1; clone_size: .; d_call: .; cdr3_nt: TGCAGCGTTGAATTAGGAGAAGCTTTCTTT; cdr3_aa: CSVELGEAFF
j_call: TRBJ1-2; cdr3_length: 15; v_call: TRBV6-1; clone_size: many; d_call: TRBD1; cdr3_nt: TGTGCCAGCAAGCCAGCCGGGACAGGGAACTATGGCTACACCTTC; cdr3_aa: CASKPAGTGNYGYTF
j_call: TRBJ1-1; cdr3_length: 13; v_call: TRBV12-3/TRBV12-4; clone_size: many; d_call: .; cdr3_nt: TGTGCCAGCAGCCCTATAACGAACACTGAAGCTTTCTTT; cdr3_aa: CASSPITNTEAFF
j_call: TRBJ1-4; cdr3_length: 15; v_call: TRBV5-1; clone_size: many; d_call: .; cdr3_nt: TGCGCCAGCAGCTTGGCGACCGGGACCGTCGAAAAACTGTTTTTT; cdr3_aa: CASSLATGTVEKLFF
j_call: TRBJ1-1; cdr3_length: 15; v_call: TRBV9; clone_size: .; d_call: TRBD1; cdr3_nt: TGTGCCAGCAGCCCCTCGACAGGGGGCTCAAGGGAAGTTTTCTTT; cdr3_aa: CASSPSTGGSREVFF
j_call: TRBJ2-4; cdr3_length: 15; v_call: TRBV15; clone_size: many; d_call: TRBD2; cdr3_nt: TGTGCCACCAGCAGAGATTGGCAGGGAGGGAACATTAAGTACTTC; cdr3_aa: CATSRDWQGGNIKYF
j_call: TRBJ1-2; cdr3_length: 12; v_call: TRBV27; clone_size: many; d_call: .; cdr3_nt: TGTGCCAGCAGTTTCAACACATATGACTACACCTTC; cdr3_aa: CASSFNTYDYTF
j_call: TRBJ1-2; cdr3_length: 13; v_call: TRBV18; clone_size: few; d_call: .; cdr3_nt: TGTGCCAGCTCACAAGACAAGATCTATGGCTACACCTTC; cdr3_aa: CASSQDKIYGYTF
j_call: TRBJ2-5; cdr3_length: 18; v_call: TRBV5-4; clone_size: few; d_call: TRBD2; cdr3_nt: TGTGCCAGCAGCTCCCTCCGCGGGTCGGCGGGGGAGGGAAAGACCCAGTACTTC; cdr3_aa: CASSSLRGSAGEGKTQYF
j_call: TRBJ1-1; cdr3_length: 14; v_call: TRBV27; clone_size: many; d_call: .; cdr3_nt: TGTGCCAGCAGCCCTGGGATAGAGAACACTGAAGCTTTCTTT; cdr3_aa: CASSPGIENTEAFF
j_call: TRBJ2-7; cdr3_length: 15; v_call: TRBV6-1; clone_size: many; d_call: TRBD2; cdr3_nt: TGTGCCAGCAGTGAAGATGCTAGCGGGAGTACCGAGCAGTACTTC; cdr3_aa: CASSEDASGSTEQYF
j_call: TRBJ2-2; cdr3_length: 14; v_call: TRBV30; clone_size: .; d_call: .; cdr3_nt: TGTGCCTGGAGTGTAATACAGAACACCGGGGAGCTGTTTTTT; cdr3_aa: CAWSVIQNTGELFF
j_call: TRBJ2-5; cdr3_length: 14; v_call: TRBV6-5; clone_size: many; d_call: .; cdr3_nt: TGTGCCAGCAGTCACAACCGGGAGCGAAAGACCCAGTACTTC; cdr3_aa: CASSHNRERKTQYF
j_call: TRBJ1-2; cdr3_length: 16; v_call: TRBV29-1; clone_size: many; d_call: TRBD1; cdr3_nt: TGCAGCGTTGAAGATCAGCGGGACAGATACAACTATGGCTACACCTTC; cdr3_aa: CSVEDQRDRYNYGYTF